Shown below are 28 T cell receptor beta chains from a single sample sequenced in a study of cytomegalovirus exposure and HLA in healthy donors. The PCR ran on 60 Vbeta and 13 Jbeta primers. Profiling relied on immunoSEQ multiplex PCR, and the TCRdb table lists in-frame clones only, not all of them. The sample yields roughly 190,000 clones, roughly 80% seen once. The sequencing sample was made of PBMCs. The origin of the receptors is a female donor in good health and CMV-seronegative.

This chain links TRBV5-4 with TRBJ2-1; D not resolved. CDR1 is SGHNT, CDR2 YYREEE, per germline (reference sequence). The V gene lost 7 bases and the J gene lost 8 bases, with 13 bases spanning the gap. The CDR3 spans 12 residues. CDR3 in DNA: TGTGCCAGCCGCGATGGGCCCGATGAGCAGTTCTTC. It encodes CASRDGPDEQFF. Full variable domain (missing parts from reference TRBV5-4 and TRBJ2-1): ETGVTQSPTHLIKTRGQQVTLRCSSQSGHNTVSWYQQALGQGPQFIFQYYREEENGRGNFPPRFSGLQFPNYSSELNVNALELDDSALYLCASRDGPDEQFFGPGTRLTVL.

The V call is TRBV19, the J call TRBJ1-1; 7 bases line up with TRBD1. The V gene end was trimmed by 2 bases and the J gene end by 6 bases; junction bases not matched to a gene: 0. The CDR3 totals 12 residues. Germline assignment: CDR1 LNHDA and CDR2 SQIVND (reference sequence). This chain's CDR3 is CASSIQGAEAFF. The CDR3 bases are TGTGCCAGTAGTATACAGGGGGCTGAAGCTTTCTTT.

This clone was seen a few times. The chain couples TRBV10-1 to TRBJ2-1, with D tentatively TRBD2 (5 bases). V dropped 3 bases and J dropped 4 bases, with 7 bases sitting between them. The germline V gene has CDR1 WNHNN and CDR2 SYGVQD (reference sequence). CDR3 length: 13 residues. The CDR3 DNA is TGCGCCAGCAGTGATGCGGGTTACAATGAGCAGTTCTTC. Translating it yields CASSDAGYNEQFF.

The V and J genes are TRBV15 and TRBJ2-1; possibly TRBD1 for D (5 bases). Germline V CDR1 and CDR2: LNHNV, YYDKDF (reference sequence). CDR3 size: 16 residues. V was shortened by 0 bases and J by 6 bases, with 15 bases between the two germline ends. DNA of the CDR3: TGTGCCACCAGCAGAGATGTAGGGGCCTCTTCCAATGAGCAGTTCTTC. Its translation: CATSRDVGASSNEQFF.

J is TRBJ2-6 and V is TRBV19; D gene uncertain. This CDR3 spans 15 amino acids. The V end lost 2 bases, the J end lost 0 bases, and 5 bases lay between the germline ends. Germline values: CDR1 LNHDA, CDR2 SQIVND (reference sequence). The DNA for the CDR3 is TGTGCCAGTAGTATATTTAGCTCTGGGGCCAACGTCCTGACTTTC. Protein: CASSIFSSGANVLTF.

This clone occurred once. This CDR3 is CASSPRDSYGYTF. The CDR3 bases are TGCGCCAGCAGCCCCAGGGACAGCTATGGCTACACCTTC. This chain connects TRBV5-1 to TRBJ1-2; TRBD1 matches 7 bases. With V trimmed by 4 bases and J by 4 bases, 4 bases remained unmatched. Germline CDR1 is SGHRS and CDR2 is YFSETQ. The CDR3 length is 13 residues.

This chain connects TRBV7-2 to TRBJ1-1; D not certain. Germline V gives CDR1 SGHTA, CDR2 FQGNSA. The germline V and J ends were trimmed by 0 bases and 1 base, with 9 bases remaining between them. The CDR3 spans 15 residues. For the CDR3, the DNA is TGTGCCAGCAGCTTAGCGGGCAGAACGAACACTGAAGCTTTCTTT. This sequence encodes CASSLAGRTNTEAFF.

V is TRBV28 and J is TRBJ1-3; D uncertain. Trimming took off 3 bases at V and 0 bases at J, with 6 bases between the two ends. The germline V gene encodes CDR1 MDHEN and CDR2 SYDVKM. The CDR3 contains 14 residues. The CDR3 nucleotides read TGTGCCAGCAGTTTCCTTTTCTCTGGAAACACCATATATTTT. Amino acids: CASSFLFSGNTIYF.

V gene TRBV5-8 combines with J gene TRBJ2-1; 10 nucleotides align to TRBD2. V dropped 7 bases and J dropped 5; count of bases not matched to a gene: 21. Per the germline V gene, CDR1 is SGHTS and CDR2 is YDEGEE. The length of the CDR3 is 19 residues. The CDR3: CASPLFWTSGRFRHNEQFF. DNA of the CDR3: TGTGCCAGCCCTCTGTTTTGGACTAGCGGAAGATTCAGGCACAATGAGCAGTTCTTC.

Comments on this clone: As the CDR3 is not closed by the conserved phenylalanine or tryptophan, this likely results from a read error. The CDR3 region has the DNA TGTGCCAGCAGCCCCCGACAGGGCAATTCACCCCTCCACCTT. It translates to CASSPRQGNSPLHL. The chain uses TRBV9 and TRBJ1-6; the match to TRBD1 covers 7 bases. Germline CDR1 SGDLS, CDR2 YYNGEE. The CDR3 is made up of 14 amino acids. J was trimmed by 7 bases and V by 4 bases; bases with no gene match: 5.

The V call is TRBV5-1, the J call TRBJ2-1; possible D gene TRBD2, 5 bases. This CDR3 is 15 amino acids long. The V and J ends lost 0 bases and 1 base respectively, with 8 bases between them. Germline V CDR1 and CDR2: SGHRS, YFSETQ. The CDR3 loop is CASSLVAGSYNEQFF. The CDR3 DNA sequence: TGCGCCAGCAGCTTGGTCGCGGGTTCCTACAATGAGCAGTTCTTC.

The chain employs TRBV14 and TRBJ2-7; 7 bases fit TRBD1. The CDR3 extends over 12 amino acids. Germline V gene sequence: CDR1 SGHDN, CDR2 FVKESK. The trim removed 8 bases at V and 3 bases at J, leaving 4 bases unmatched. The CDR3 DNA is TGTGCCAGCGGCCGACAGGGCTACGAGCAGTACTTC. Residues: CASGRQGYEQYF.

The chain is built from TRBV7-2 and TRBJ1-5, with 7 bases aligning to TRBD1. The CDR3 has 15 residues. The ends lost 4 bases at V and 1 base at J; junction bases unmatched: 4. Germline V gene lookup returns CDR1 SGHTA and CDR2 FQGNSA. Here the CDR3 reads CASSSRQGSNQPQHF. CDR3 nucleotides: TGTGCCAGCAGCTCCCGACAGGGCAGCAATCAGCCCCAGCATTTT.

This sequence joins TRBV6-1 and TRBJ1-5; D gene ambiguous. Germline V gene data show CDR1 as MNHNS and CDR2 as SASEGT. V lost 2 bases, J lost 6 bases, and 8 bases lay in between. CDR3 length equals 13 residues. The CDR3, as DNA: TGTGCCAGCAGTGAAAAGGAGGGTCAGCCCCAGCATTTT. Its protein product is CASSEKEGQPQHF.

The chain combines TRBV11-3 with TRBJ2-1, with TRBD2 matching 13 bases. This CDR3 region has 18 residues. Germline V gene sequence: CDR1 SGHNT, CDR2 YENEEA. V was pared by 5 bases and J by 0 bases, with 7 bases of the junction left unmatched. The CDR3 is CASSDGTSGKSSYNEQFF. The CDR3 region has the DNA TGTGCCAGCAGCGACGGGACTAGCGGGAAGAGCTCCTACAATGAGCAGTTCTTC.

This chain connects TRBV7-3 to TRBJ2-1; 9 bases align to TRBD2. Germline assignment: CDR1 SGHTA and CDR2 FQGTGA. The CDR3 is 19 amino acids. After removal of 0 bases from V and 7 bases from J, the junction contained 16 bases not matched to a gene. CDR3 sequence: CASSLTGVAGAFSGNEQFF. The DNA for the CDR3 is TGTGCCAGCAGCTTAACGGGAGTAGCGGGAGCTTTTTCAGGGAATGAGCAGTTCTTC.

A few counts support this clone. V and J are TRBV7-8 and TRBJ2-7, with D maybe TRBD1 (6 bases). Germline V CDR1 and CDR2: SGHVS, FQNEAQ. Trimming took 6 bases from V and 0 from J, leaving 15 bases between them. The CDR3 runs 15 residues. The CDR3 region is CASSPRLGGSYEQYF. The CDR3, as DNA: TGTGCCAGCAGTCCCCGGCTAGGGGGCTCCTACGAGCAGTACTTC.

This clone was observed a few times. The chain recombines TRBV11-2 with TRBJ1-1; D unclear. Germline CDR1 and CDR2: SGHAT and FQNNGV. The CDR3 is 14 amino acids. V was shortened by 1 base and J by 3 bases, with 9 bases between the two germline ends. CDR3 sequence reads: CASSLATRYTEAFF. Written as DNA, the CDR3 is TGTGCCAGCAGCTTAGCGACTCGATACACTGAAGCTTTCTTT.

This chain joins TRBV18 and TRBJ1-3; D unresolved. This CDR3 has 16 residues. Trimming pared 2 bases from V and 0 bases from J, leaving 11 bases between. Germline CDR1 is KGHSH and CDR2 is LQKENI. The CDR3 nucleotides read TGTGCCAGCTCACCAAGTCAGTCAAGCTCTGGAAACACCATATATTTT. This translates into CASSPSQSSSGNTIYF. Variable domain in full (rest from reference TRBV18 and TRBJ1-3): NAGVMQNPRHLVRRRGQEARLRCSPMKGHSHVYWYRQLPEEGLKFMVYLQKENIIDESGMPKERFSAEFPKEGPSILRIQQVVRGDSAAYFCASSPSQSSSGNTIYFGEGSWLTVV.

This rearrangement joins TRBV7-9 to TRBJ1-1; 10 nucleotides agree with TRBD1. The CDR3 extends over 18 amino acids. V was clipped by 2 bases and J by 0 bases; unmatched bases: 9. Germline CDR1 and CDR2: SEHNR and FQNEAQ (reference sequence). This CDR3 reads CASSLPDPGQGMNTEAFF. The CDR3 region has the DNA TGTGCCAGCAGCTTACCAGACCCGGGACAGGGGATGAACACTGAAGCTTTCTTT.

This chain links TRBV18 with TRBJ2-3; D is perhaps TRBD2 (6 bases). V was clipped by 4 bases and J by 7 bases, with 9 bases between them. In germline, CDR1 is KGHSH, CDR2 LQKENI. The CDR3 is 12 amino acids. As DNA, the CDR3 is TGTGCCAGCTCACGACTAGGAAATACGCAGTATTTT. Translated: CASSRLGNTQYF.

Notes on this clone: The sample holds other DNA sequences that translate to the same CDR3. Here the CDR3 reads CASSLAGGANTGELFF. CDR3 sequence (DNA): TGTGCCAGCAGCTTAGCGGGCGGGGCGAACACCGGGGAGCTGTTTTTT. The chain is built from TRBV7-2 and TRBJ2-2, with TRBD2 as a possible D gene (6 bases). Germline V gene sequence: CDR1 SGHTA, CDR2 FQGNSA. The V and J ends lost 0 bases and 0 bases respectively, with 8 bases between them. This CDR3 spans 16 amino acids.

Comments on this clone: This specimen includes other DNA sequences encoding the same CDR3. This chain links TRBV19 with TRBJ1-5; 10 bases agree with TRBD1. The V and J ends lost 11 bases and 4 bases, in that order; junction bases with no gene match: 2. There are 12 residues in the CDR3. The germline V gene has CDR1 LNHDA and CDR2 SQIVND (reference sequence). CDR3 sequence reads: CASGQGNQPQHF. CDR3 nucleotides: TGTGCCTCGGGACAGGGGAATCAGCCCCAGCATTTT.

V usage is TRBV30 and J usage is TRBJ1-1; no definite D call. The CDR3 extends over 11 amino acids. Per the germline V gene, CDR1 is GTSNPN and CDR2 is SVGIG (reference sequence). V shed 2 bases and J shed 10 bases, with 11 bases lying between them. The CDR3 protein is CAWSTTGGAFF. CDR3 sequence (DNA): TGTGCCTGGAGTACAACCGGAGGAGCTTTCTTT.

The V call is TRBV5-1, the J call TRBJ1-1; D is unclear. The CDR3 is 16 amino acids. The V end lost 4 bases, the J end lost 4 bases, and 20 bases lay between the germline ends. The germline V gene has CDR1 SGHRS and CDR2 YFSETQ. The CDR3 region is CASSIRVNDDGTEAFF. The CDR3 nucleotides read TGCGCCAGCAGCATCCGGGTCAACGACGATGGCACTGAAGCTTTCTTT.

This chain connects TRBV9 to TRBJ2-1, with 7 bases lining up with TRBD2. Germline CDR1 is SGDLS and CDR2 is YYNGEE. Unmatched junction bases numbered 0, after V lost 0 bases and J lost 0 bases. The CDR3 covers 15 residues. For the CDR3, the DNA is TGTGCCAGCAGCGTAGGGACTAGCTCCTACAATGAGCAGTTCTTC. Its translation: CASSVGTSSYNEQFF. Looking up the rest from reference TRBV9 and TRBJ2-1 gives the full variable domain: DSGVTQTPKHLITATGQRVTLRCSPRSGDLSVYWYQQSLDQGLQFLIQYYNGEERAKGNILERFSAQQFPDLHSELNLSSLELGDSALYFCASSVGTSSYNEQFFGPGTRLTVL.

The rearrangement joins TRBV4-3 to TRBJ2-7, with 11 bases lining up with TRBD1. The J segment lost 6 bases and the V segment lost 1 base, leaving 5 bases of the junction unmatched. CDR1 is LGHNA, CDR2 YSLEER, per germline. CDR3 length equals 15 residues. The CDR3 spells CASSQGYGTGGEQYF. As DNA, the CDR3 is TGCGCCAGCAGCCAAGGGTATGGGACAGGGGGCGAGCAGTACTTC.

CDR3 DNA: TGTGCCAGCAGCTTAGAGGTGGGGCTAAGGGAGACCCAGTACTTC. Its translation is CASSLEVGLRETQYF. The chain links TRBV7-8 to TRBJ2-5, with D possibly being TRBD1 (5 bases). The V gene's germline CDR1 is SGHVS and CDR2 FQNEAQ. V was cut by 1 base and J by 5 bases, with 14 bases left in between. The CDR3 contains 15 residues.